The present TCR beta chain was sequenced within a study of blood T cell repertoires in COVID-19. Assignments of participants to cohorts depended upon their own reported clinical history. The V end lost 4 bases, the J end lost 4 bases, and 17 bases lay between the germline ends. Germline V gives CDR1 SGHRS, CDR2 YFSETQ. There are 15 residues in the CDR3. Clones were sequenced by immunoSEQ multiplex PCR, and TCRdb holds only the in-frame ones, with some missing. The data hold under 500,000 clones, with around 90% observed a single time. The rearrangement joins TRBV5-1 to TRBJ1-2, with D perhaps TRBD1 (5 bases). This clonotype originated in a woman aged 18-29 years with acute COVID-19. The sample was PBMCs or T cells enriched from blood (not recorded which). For the CDR3, the DNA is TGCGCCAGCAGCGCCGCAGGTTCCCAGGGCTATGGCTACACCTTC. It encodes CASSAAGSQGYGYTF.